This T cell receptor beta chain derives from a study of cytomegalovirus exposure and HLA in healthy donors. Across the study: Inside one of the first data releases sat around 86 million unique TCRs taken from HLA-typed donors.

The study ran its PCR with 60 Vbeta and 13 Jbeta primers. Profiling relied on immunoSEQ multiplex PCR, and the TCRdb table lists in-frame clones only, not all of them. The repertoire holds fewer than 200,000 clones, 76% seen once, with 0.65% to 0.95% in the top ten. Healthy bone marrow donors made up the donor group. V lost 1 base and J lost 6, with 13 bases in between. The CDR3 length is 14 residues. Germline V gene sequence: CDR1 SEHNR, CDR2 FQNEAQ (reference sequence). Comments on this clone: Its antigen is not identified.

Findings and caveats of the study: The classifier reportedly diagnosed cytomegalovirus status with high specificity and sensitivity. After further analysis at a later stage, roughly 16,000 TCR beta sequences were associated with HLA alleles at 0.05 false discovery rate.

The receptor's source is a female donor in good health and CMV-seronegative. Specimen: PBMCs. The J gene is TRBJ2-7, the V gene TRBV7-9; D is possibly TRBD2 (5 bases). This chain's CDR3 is CASSLGTPSSEQYF. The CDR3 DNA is TGTGCCAGCAGCTTAGGTACCCCTAGCTCCGAGCAGTACTTC.